These 11 T cell receptor beta chains were sequenced from one sample in a study of CD8+CD57+ T cells in acquired aplastic anemia. Profiles of TCR beta VDJ and CDR3 were generated from a genomic DNA template. TCRdb ran MiXCR on the reads and lists one entry per CDR3 protein. The table lists about 190,000 distinct CDR3 sequences, over 60% of them singletons, with under 60% in the top ten. Sequencing used sorted CD4+, CD8+, or CD8+CD57+ T cells (not recorded which) from PBMCs. The receptors stem from a human donor with severe aplastic anemia or a healthy control (not recorded which).

This chain uses TRBV25-1 with TRBJ2-5; 9 positions match TRBD1. Germline trimming cut 4 bases from V and 2 bases from J; bases unmatched to any gene: 8. This CDR3 has 16 residues. Germline V gene data show CDR1 as MGHDK and CDR2 as SYGVNS. CDR3 DNA: TGTGCCAGCAGTGTATCCCTGGGACAGGGACAAGAGACCCAGTACTTC. This encodes CASSVSLGQGQETQYF.

The V and J genes are TRBV20-1 and TRBJ2-1; a weak D match, TRBD2 (6 bases). The germline V and J ends were trimmed by 3 bases and 9 bases, with 12 bases remaining between them. The CDR3 consists of 12 residues. Per germline, CDR1 DFQATT and CDR2 SNEGSKA (reference sequence). The CDR3 sequence is CSASRGNGEQFF. CDR3 bases: TGCAGTGCTAGCCGGGGGAACGGTGAGCAGTTCTTC.

The sample holds a few counts of this clonotype. V usage is TRBV5-1 and J usage is TRBJ2-7; 9 nucleotides match TRBD1. V lost 3 bases to trimming and J lost 5 bases; unmatched junction nucleotides: 6. The CDR3 totals 14 residues. Looked up from germline, CDR1 is SGHRS and CDR2 is YFSETQ. The CDR3 region is CASSWNTGGNEQYF. For the CDR3, the DNA is TGCGCCAGCAGCTGGAATACAGGGGGCAACGAGCAGTACTTC.

This chain links TRBV24-1 with TRBJ2-5; D remains ambiguous. The CDR3 sequence is 15 residues long. Germline V gene lookup returns CDR1 KGHDR and CDR2 SFDVKD. V lost 0 bases, J lost 0 bases, and 7 bases lay in between. CDR3 nucleotide sequence: TGTGCCACCAGTGATTTGGTAAATCACCAAGAGACCCAGTACTTC. Translated, it gives CATSDLVNHQETQYF.

This clonotype was detected ten times or more. This chain links TRBV5-1 with TRBJ1-1, with TRBD1 as a possible D gene (6 bases). V gave up 5 bases and J gave up 7 bases, with 9 bases separating them. The CDR3 is 11 residues long. Germline V gives CDR1 SGHRS, CDR2 YFSETQ. CDR3 sequence (DNA): TGCGCCAGCAGTACAGGGTATGAAGCTTTCTTT. It specifies CASSTGYEAFF.

The chain is built from TRBV7-3 and TRBJ1-2, with 8 bases lining up with TRBD1. The CDR3 runs to 13 residues. Germline CDR1 reads SGHTA; CDR2 reads FQGTGA. With V trimmed by 4 bases and J by 3 bases, 1 base remained unmatched. CDR3 nucleotides: TGTGCCAGCAGCTCGGACAGGGACTATGGCTACACCTTC. This encodes CASSSDRDYGYTF.

This sequence joins TRBV6-4 and TRBJ2-2; possibly TRBD1 for D (5 bases). Trimming left V 0 bases short and J 4 bases short, with 9 bases between. The germline gives CDR1 MRHNA, CDR2 SNTAGT. The length of the CDR3 is 15 residues. DNA of the CDR3: TGTGCCAGCAGTGACTCCGCAGGGTCCACCGGGGAGCTGTTTTTT. Translation gives CASSDSAGSTGELFF.

On this clonotype itself: The conserved phenylalanine or tryptophan is not found at the CDR3 terminus, so this likely reflects a read error. The chain joins TRBV7-6 to TRBJ1-2; 10 positions match TRBD1. The germline V gene has CDR1 SGHVS and CDR2 FNYEAQ. This CDR3 is built from 16 residues. The V segment lost 6 bases and the J segment 4 bases; nucleotides outside the gene matches: 11. The chain's CDR3 is CASSSSGQGVVYGYTL. The CDR3 DNA reads TGTGCCAGCAGTTCTTCTGGACAGGGGGTTGTCTATGGCTACACCCTC.

This chain joins TRBV15 and TRBJ1-4, with TRBD1 matching 8 bases. V shed 5 bases and J 8 bases; nucleotides not matched to a gene: 7. This CDR3 has 14 residues. Germline V CDR1 and CDR2: LNHNV, YYDKDF (reference sequence). The CDR3 loop is CATSATGGGEKLFF. DNA of the CDR3: TGTGCCACCAGCGCAACAGGGGGAGGGGAAAAACTGTTTTTT. Full variable domain (outside the CDR3, taken from reference TRBV15 and TRBJ1-4): DAMVIQNPRYQVTQFGKPVTLSCSQTLNHNVMYWYQQKSSQAPKLLFHYYDKDFNNEADTPDNFQSRRPNTSFCFLDIRSPGLGDTAMYLCATSATGGGEKLFFGSGTQLSVL.

The chain carries TRBV7-6 and TRBJ2-7, with a weak D call TRBD2 (7 bases). CDR1 and CDR2 (germline): SGHVS, FNYEAQ. V was cut by 1 base and J by 2 bases, with 12 bases left in between. The CDR3 consists of 15 residues. In DNA form, the CDR3 reads TGTGCCAGCAGCTTAGAGGGGGGGCAAGCCTACGAGCAGTACTTC. This translates into CASSLEGGQAYEQYF.

The V gene is TRBV7-9, the J gene TRBJ2-7; D is possibly TRBD1 or TRBD2 (6 bases each). V dropped 5 bases and J dropped 6 bases, with 14 bases sitting between them. From germline, CDR1 is SEHNR and CDR2 FQNEAQ (reference sequence). The CDR3 loop spans 13 amino acids. The CDR3 DNA is TGTGCCAGCAGCCGATCGGGGGCCTCCGAGCAGTACTTC. Its translation is CASSRSGASEQYF.